The 2 T cell receptor beta chains given below trace back to one sample, sequenced in a study of OX40 agonist ivuxolimab in advanced cancers. Sequencing used immunoSEQ multiplex PCR; TCRdb keeps in-frame clones, though not all of them. The table lists around 16,000 clones, 80% to 90% of them singletons. Sequenced here: CD4+ or CD8+ T cells sorted from blood, sampled in a trial of the OX40 agonist ivuxolimab. These receptors were collected from an adult with an advanced solid tumor such as melanoma, head and neck, liver or kidney cancer.

The V call is TRBV2, the J call TRBJ2-7; weak D call: TRBD1 (7 bases). The V end lost 7 bases, the J end lost 4 bases, and 14 bases lay between the germline ends. CDR3 length: 13 residues. The germline V gene has CDR1 SNHLY and CDR2 FYNNEI. The DNA for the CDR3 is TGTGCCAGCATTCCGGAGGGGGCGTACGAGCAGTACTTC. Protein: CASIPEGAYEQYF.

The DNA for the CDR3 is TGTGCCAGTAGTATCGGGGCGGGGCATGAGCAGTTCTTC. This sequence encodes CASSIGAGHEQFF. The chain joins TRBV19 to TRBJ2-1; D possibly corresponds to TRBD2 (6 bases). The CDR3 loop spans 13 amino acids. V was pared by 3 bases and J by 8 bases, with 11 bases between. Germline lookup yields CDR1 LNHDA and CDR2 SQIVND (reference sequence).